This T cell receptor (beta chain) was sequenced during a study of cytomegalovirus exposure and HLA in healthy donors. Germline CDR1 reads SGHVS; CDR2 reads FQNEAQ. There are 15 residues in the CDR3. V shed 5 bases and J 4 bases; nucleotides not matched to a gene: 5. PCR employed 60 Vbeta and 13 Jbeta primers. Repertoires were generated with immunoSEQ multiplex PCR, while TCRdb's copy carries only in-frame clones and drops some. This table lists approximately 110,000 clones. The source material was PBMCs. The chain employs TRBV7-8 and TRBJ2-1, with TRBD2 matching 10 bases. The sequence was collected from a man aged 40-50 years in good health and CMV-seronegative. The DNA of the CDR3 is TGTGCCAGCAGCCCCCAACTAGCGGGGTACAATGAGCAGTTCTTC. Protein product: CASSPQLAGYNEQFF.